This is a list of T cell receptor beta chains from one sample in a study of persistence of HIV-infected CD4 T cells. For these receptors, no antigen is known. Only in-frame clones appear in the TCRdb table, and some are missing; sequencing was by immunoSEQ multiplex PCR. The sample yields roughly 45,000 clones, roughly 90% seen once. The sequences come from CD4+ T cells sorted from PBMCs after 18-hour stimulation, collected from a patient who received antiretroviral therapy. Source of these receptors: an adult man with HIV who was CMV-seropositive. CDR3s include the opening cysteine and the closing phenylalanine or tryptophan. D genes are given only for firm matches. Not every row has a clone size; where given, it reads once, few, many or a size class.

NA,TRBJ1-5,TRBV13,NA,TGTGCCAGCAGCTTAGCTGTAAGCAATCAGCCCCAGCATTTT,CASSLAVSNQPQHF
NA,TRBJ2-7,TRBV7-8,NA,TGTGCCAGCAGCCGATCCATCCCGTCCTACGAGCAGTACTTC,CASSRSIPSYEQYF
NA,TRBJ2-1,TRBV5-4,TRBD2,TGTGCCAGCAGTAGCGGGGGGCAACCCTACAATGAGCAGTTCTTC,CASSSGGQPYNEQFF
NA,TRBJ1-1,TRBV19,NA,TGTGCCAGTAGTATCGGGTGGAGGGCGGCTGAAGCTTTCTTT,CASSIGWRAAEAFF
NA,TRBJ2-1,TRBV7-3,TRBD2,TGTGCCAGCAGCTTAACTAGCGGGGGTACGAATGAGCAGTTCTTC,CASSLTSGGTNEQFF
NA,TRBJ2-1,TRBV7-2,NA,TGTGCCAGCAGCTTGGACTCATCGGGGGAGCAGTTCTTC,CASSLDSSGEQFF
NA,TRBJ1-5,TRBV11-2,TRBD1,TGTGCCAGCAGCTCCGGGACAGGGGGCTTTGGCAATCAGCCCCAGCATTTT,CASSSGTGGFGNQPQHF
NA,TRBJ2-2,TRBV24-1,NA,TGTGCCACCAGTGACTCCGGACAGTTCGGCGGGGAGCTGTTTTTT,CATSDSGQFGGELFF
NA,TRBJ1-1,TRBV18,NA,TGTGCCAGCTCCCCCGTGGGGGCCGCTGAAGCTTTCTTT,CASSPVGAAEAFF
NA,TRBJ1-2,TRBV29-1,TRBD1,TGCAGCGTTGAAGAGCGGAGGGACAGTCTCCAACACGCCTTC,CSVEERRDSLQHAF
NA,TRBJ2-1,TRBV25-1,TRBD2,TGTGCCAGCAGTAAAGCGGGAACCTACAATGAGCAGTTCTTC,CASSKAGTYNEQFF
NA,TRBJ1-2,TRBV6-5,TRBD1,TGTGCCAGCACCCCAGTAGGGGGCTATGATGGCTACACCTTC,CASTPVGGYDGYTF
NA,TRBJ1-6,TRBV15,NA,TGTGCCACCAGCAGAGATACGGAATCACCCCTCCACTTT,CATSRDTESPLHF
NA,TRBJ1-1,TRBV7-9,TRBD1,TGTGCCAGCAGCCGCTCACAGGGGGCCGTAAACACTGAAGCTTTCTTT,CASSRSQGAVNTEAFF
NA,TRBJ1-6,TRBV7-6,TRBD1,TGTGCCAGCAGCTCGGGACAGTATAATTCACCCCTCCACTTT,CASSSGQYNSPLHF
NA,TRBJ2-7,TRBV28,TRBD1,TGTGCCAGCAGTCTTTCCGGGACAGGGACCTCCTACGAGCAGTACTTC,CASSLSGTGTSYEQYF
NA,TRBJ2-1,TRBV3-1/TRBV3-2,NA,TGTGCCAGCAGCCAACCGGGTTTTGGCAATGAGCAGTTCTTC,CASSQPGFGNEQFF
NA,TRBJ2-7,TRBV28,NA,TGTGCCAGCAGGCAAACCGGTGTGCAGGACGAGCAGTACTTC,CASRQTGVQDEQYF
once,TRBJ1-2,TRBV20-1,NA,TGCAGTGTCGGTGGGTATGGCTACACCTTC,CSVGGYGYTF
NA,TRBJ2-3,TRBV24-1,TRBD2,TGTGCCACCAGTGATTCGGGAGGGATTGTTGCGGATACGCAGTATTTT,CATSDSGGIVADTQYF
NA,TRBJ1-6,TRBV5-1,NA,TGCGCCAGCAGCTACAGTGGGAATAATTCACCCCTCCACTTT,CASSYSGNNSPLHF
NA,TRBJ2-1,TRBV19,TRBD1,TGTGCCAGTACCCGGGACAGAGACAATGAGCAGTTCTTC,CASTRDRDNEQFF
NA,TRBJ1-1,TRBV18,NA,TGTGCCAGCTCACCAGGTTACCAGGGGAACACTGAAGCTTTCTTT,CASSPGYQGNTEAFF
NA,TRBJ1-2,TRBV15,TRBD1,TGTGCCACCAGCACTACGGGACAGCTAGCTAACTATGGCTACACCTTC,CATSTTGQLANYGYTF
NA,TRBJ1-2,TRBV7-9,NA,TGTGCCAGCAGCTCTCGCGAGGGGGGTAGAGATGGCTACACCTTC,CASSSREGGRDGYTF
NA,TRBJ1-2,TRBV19,NA,TGTGCCAGTAGTGACTCTACCGTCGGCTACACCTTC,CASSDSTVGYTF
NA,TRBJ2-7,TRBV5-4,TRBD2,TGTGCCAGCAGCTTGGGGGGGACTAGCGGGGCCTCCGAGCAGTACTTC,CASSLGGTSGASEQYF
NA,TRBJ1-6,TRBV6-6,NA,TGTGCCAGCAGTTACGTCCGGGGGGCCAATAATTCACCCCTCCACTTT,CASSYVRGANNSPLHF
NA,TRBJ2-2,TRBV19,NA,TGTGCCAGTAGTATCTTGGGGCAGGGAGCCACCGGGGAGCTGTTTTTT,CASSILGQGATGELFF
few,TRBJ1-2,TRBV5-4,NA,TGTGCCAGCAGCTTGGCGGCAGCCAGTTATGGCTACACCTTC,CASSLAAASYGYTF
NA,TRBJ1-2,TRBV19,TRBD1,TGTGCCAGTAGGCCGGGACAGGCGGCTCGTGGCTACACCTTC,CASRPGQAARGYTF
few,TRBJ1-1,TRBV28,NA,TGTGCCAGCAGTTTTGCCCCGAACACTGAAGCTTTCTTT,CASSFAPNTEAFF
NA,TRBJ2-7,TRBV5-1,NA,TGCGCCAGCAGCCCCTTACAGGGCTACGAGCAGTACTTC,CASSPLQGYEQYF
NA,TRBJ1-5,TRBV19,TRBD1,TGTGCCAGTAGTCCCCTATGGACAGGGGTCGATCAGCCCCAGCATTTT,CASSPLWTGVDQPQHF
NA,TRBJ2-3,TRBV19,NA,TGTGCCAGTACCTCGCAGGGACTCGGTGGAGATACGCAGTATTTT,CASTSQGLGGDTQYF
once,TRBJ1-1,TRBV6-5,NA,TGTGCCAGCAGGGCAGAGACTGAAGCTTTCTTT,CASRAETEAFF
NA,TRBJ1-4,TRBV3-1/TRBV3-2,NA,TGTGCCAGCAGTCCGCATGATGCTAATGAAAAACTGTTTTTT,CASSPHDANEKLFF
NA,TRBJ2-2,TRBV24-1,NA,TGTGCCACCAAAGGTGAGGGAGCCACCGGGGAGCTGTTTTTT,CATKGEGATGELFF
NA,TRBJ1-5,TRBV30,TRBD1,TGTGCCTGGAGCAAACAGGGGAATCAGCCCCAGCATTTT,CAWSKQGNQPQHF
NA,TRBJ2-1,TRBV10-3,NA,TGTGCCATCGGGAGGGGGGCTGGGGATGAGCAGTTCTTC,CAIGRGAGDEQFF
once,TRBJ2-2,TRBV5-1,TRBD2,TGCGCCAGCAGTTCCAACGGCGGGGGAAACACCGGGGAGCTGTTTTTT,CASSSNGGGNTGELFF
NA,TRBJ2-1,TRBV9,TRBD1,TGTGCCAGCAGCGTAGAGGGGGCTACTTACAATGAGCAGTTCTTC,CASSVEGATYNEQFF
NA,TRBJ2-7,TRBV6-5,TRBD1,TGTGCCAGCAGATCCCGGGACAGGGGCCACGAGCAGTACTTC,CASRSRDRGHEQYF
NA,TRBJ2-2,TRBV2,NA,TGTGCCAGCAGTGGGGGGAACGGGGAGCTGTTTTTT,CASSGGNGELFF
NA,TRBJ2-1,TRBV6-2/TRBV6-3,TRBD2,TGTGCCAGCACCCCGAATAGCGGGGGGGCCACCAATGAGCAGTTCTTC,CASTPNSGGATNEQFF
NA,TRBJ1-4,TRBV5-5,NA,TGTGCCAGCAGCTTGGATGTGGGAATGTCTAATGAAAAACTGTTTTTT,CASSLDVGMSNEKLFF
NA,TRBJ1-4,TRBV15,TRBD1,TGTGCCACCAGCACCGCTCCACAGGGGGGTGAAAAACTGTTTTTT,CATSTAPQGGEKLFF
once,TRBJ2-3,TRBV7-8,NA,TGTGCCAGCAGCTTAGGGGCAGATACGCAGTATTTT,CASSLGADTQYF
NA,TRBJ1-2,TRBV7-2,TRBD1,TGTGCCAGCAGCGCCGGGACAGTACGGGACTATGGCTACACCTTC,CASSAGTVRDYGYTF
NA,TRBJ1-6,TRBV18,NA,TGTGCCAGCTCGCCAAAAAGGGATAATTCACCCCTCCACTTT,CASSPKRDNSPLHF
NA,TRBJ2-1,TRBV29-1,NA,TGCAGCACGAGGCCGCAAGTCGATGAGCAGTTCTTC,CSTRPQVDEQFF
NA,TRBJ2-5,TRBV5-1,NA,TGCGCCAGCAGCTTGTCGCCGACCGTAGAGACCCAGTACTTC,CASSLSPTVETQYF
NA,TRBJ1-5,TRBV5-6,TRBD1,TGTGCCAGCAGCCCCCGACAGGGCCCTAATCAGCCCCAGCATTTT,CASSPRQGPNQPQHF
NA,TRBJ2-7,TRBV4-1,NA,TGCGCCAGCAGCCTTGAGGGACCGCCCTACGAGCAGTACTTC,CASSLEGPPYEQYF